The present entry profiles one T cell receptor beta chain with its context. The antigen is not known. CDR1 and CDR2 (germline): SQVTM, ANQGSEA. V was trimmed by 6 bases and J by 0 bases, leaving 18 bases between them. The CDR3 spans 16 residues. Only in-frame clones appear in the TCRdb table, and some are missing; sequencing was by immunoSEQ multiplex PCR. Counted here are millions of clones, over 90% occurring once; the ten biggest clones make up under 0.45%. The record originates from a study of shared clonotypes between healthy human individuals. The study's findings and limits: Non-shared clonotypes were found to have lower generation probabilities than the clonotypes that were shared by all four of the sorted-subset donors.

This chain connects TRBV29-1 to TRBJ2-1; tentatively, D is TRBD2 (5 bases). This TCR was sampled from a man younger than 30 in good health. Some clones in this sample may be carry-over from other donors' samples. Sequenced material: naive CD4+ T cells from PBMCs. The subset denotes: CD45RA+ positively selected. The CDR3 here is CSVELLAASSYNEQFF. CDR3 nucleotide sequence: TGCAGCGTGGAACTTCTAGCCGCGAGCTCCTACAATGAGCAGTTCTTC.